What follows are 30 T cell receptor beta chains derived from one specimen sequenced in a study of T cell responses to AZD1222 COVID-19 vaccine. The data were produced by immunoSEQ multiplex PCR, yet TCRdb's version contains in-frame clones alone and is incomplete. The repertoire holds around 110,000 clones, roughly nine tenths seen once, with more than 2.5% in the top ten. The source was peripheral blood, collected on day 0 of AZD1222 vaccination. These receptors all come from an adult in good health.

The CDR3 loop reads CASSVGLAASSYNEQFF. The CDR3 nucleotides are TGTGCCAGCAGCGTGGGACTAGCGGCTAGCTCCTACAATGAGCAGTTCTTC. The chain recombines TRBV9 with TRBJ2-1; 11 bases are shared with TRBD2. The CDR3 length is 17 residues. V lost 2 bases, J lost 0 bases, and 4 bases stayed unmatched. Germline V CDR1 and CDR2: SGDLS, YYNGEE.

This clone showed up just once. This chain joins TRBV27 and TRBJ2-3; D is perhaps TRBD2 (6 bases). The CDR3 runs to 14 residues. Germline CDR1 and CDR2: MNHEY and SMNVEV (reference sequence). Trimming left V 5 bases short and J 9 bases short, with 18 bases between. In nucleotides, the CDR3 is TGTGCCAGCAGTCACACCGGGACTGCATCCACGCAGTATTTT. Its translation: CASSHTGTASTQYF.

The rearrangement joins TRBV7-9 to TRBJ1-1; D may be TRBD1 (5 bases). Germline lookup yields CDR1 SEHNR and CDR2 FQNEAQ (reference sequence). The V end was cut by 5 bases, the J end by 0 bases, with 22 bases between. CDR3 length: 18 amino acids. The CDR3 region has the DNA TGTGCCAGCAGCCCCCACCGACAGACTCTTACCTTGAACACTGAAGCTTTCTTT. It codes for CASSPHRQTLTLNTEAFF. Supplemented by reference TRBV7-9 and TRBJ1-1, the full variable domain reads DTGVSQNPRHKITKRGQNVTFRCDPISEHNRLYWYRQTLGQGPEFLTYFQNEAQLEKSRLLSDRFSAERPKGSFSTLEIQRTEQGDSAMYLCASSPHRQTLTLNTEAFFGQGTRLTVV.

The rearrangement uses TRBV11-3 and TRBJ2-7, with D possibly matching TRBD1 (6 bases). In germline, CDR1 is SGHNT, CDR2 YENEEA. The length of the CDR3 is 14 residues. Deletions cut 1 base from V and 7 bases from J, with 14 bases between. The chain's CDR3 is CASSLVAGAKEQYF. The CDR3 DNA is TGTGCCAGCAGCTTAGTGGCAGGGGCGAAGGAGCAGTACTTC.

V is TRBV15 and J is TRBJ2-4; 7 bases map to TRBD2. CDR1 and CDR2 from the germline V gene are LNHNV and YYDKDF (reference sequence). The CDR3 totals 17 residues. V shed 1 base and J 1 base; nucleotides not matched to a gene: 7. The CDR3 spells CATSRGAGELAKNIQYF. The CDR3, as DNA: TGTGCCACCAGCAGAGGGGCGGGAGAGTTGGCCAAAAACATTCAGTACTTC.

The rearrangement joins TRBV7-2 to TRBJ2-6; 9 bases match TRBD1. Trimming at V came to 1 base and at J to 0 bases, leaving 7 bases not matched to a gene. Per germline, CDR1 SGHTA and CDR2 FQGNSA. The CDR3 consists of 19 residues. CDR3 nucleotide sequence: TGTGCCAGCAGCTTAGTTGGGACAGGGTTAGGCTCTGGGGCCAACGTCCTGACTTTC. Translated, it gives CASSLVGTGLGSGANVLTF.

V and J are TRBV27 and TRBJ1-5, with 7 bases fitting TRBD1. V trimming: 6 bases; J trimming: 1 base; junction bases outside the gene matches: 3. This CDR3 is 14 amino acids long. Germline CDR1 and CDR2: MNHEY and SMNVEV (reference sequence). CDR3 residues: CASSQTGSNQPQHF. The CDR3 DNA is TGTGCCAGCAGCCAGACAGGGAGCAATCAGCCCCAGCATTTT.

This sequence joins TRBV19 and TRBJ2-2; 7 bases match TRBD1. CDR1 is LNHDA and CDR2 is SQIVND in the germline V gene (reference sequence). The CDR3 covers 14 residues. V trimming: 5 bases; J trimming: 4 bases; junction bases outside the gene matches: 4. DNA of the CDR3: TGTGCCAGTAGTCAGACAGGGCCCACCGGGGAGCTGTTTTTT. Protein: CASSQTGPTGELFF.

The chain uses TRBV9 and TRBJ2-3, with D possibly TRBD1 on 6 matching bases. The germline V gene has CDR1 SGDLS and CDR2 YYNGEE. The V and J ends lost 0 bases and 4 bases respectively, with 9 bases between them. This CDR3 has 14 amino acids. The CDR3 spells CASSVGGGPDTQYF. The CDR3 DNA reads as TGTGCCAGCAGCGTAGGAGGGGGTCCAGATACGCAGTATTTT.

V usage is TRBV28 and J usage is TRBJ1-2, with TRBD1 identical over 8 bases. The CDR3 contains 16 residues. The trim removed 3 bases at V and 0 bases at J, leaving 6 bases unmatched. CDR1 is MDHEN, CDR2 SYDVKM, per germline. The CDR3 DNA follows: TGTGCCAGCAGTTTGGTCAGGGGGCCACCTAACTATGGCTACACCTTC. Its protein product is CASSLVRGPPNYGYTF.

The V call is TRBV11-2, the J call TRBJ2-7; D remains unclear. CDR1 is SGHAT, CDR2 FQNNGV, per germline. The CDR3 has 17 amino acids. Deletions cut 0 bases from V and 3 bases from J, with 18 bases between. The CDR3 is CASSLDRAGTGHYEQYF. CDR3 bases: TGTGCCAGCAGCTTAGATCGGGCAGGCACCGGCCACTACGAGCAGTACTTC.

The J gene is TRBJ2-3, the V gene TRBV5-1, with no clear D. Trimming cost V 0 bases and J 2 bases, with 7 bases left between them. Germline CDR1 and CDR2: SGHRS and YFSETQ. The length of the CDR3 is 14 residues. DNA of the CDR3: TGCGCCAGCAGCTTGGTACGTACCACAGATACGCAGTATTTT. Translation: CASSLVRTTDTQYF.

The chain joins TRBV4-2 to TRBJ2-3, with D possibly TRBD2 on 5 matching bases. V shed 0 bases and J shed 5 bases, with 6 bases lying between them. CDR3 length: 13 residues. Germline lookup yields CDR1 LGHNA and CDR2 YNFKEQ. CDR3 nucleotides: TGTGCCAGCAGCCAAGAGAGCGGAGATACGCAGTATTTT. This gives the protein CASSQESGDTQYF.

This chain joins TRBV3-1 (or the pseudogene TRBV3-2) and TRBJ2-7; possibly TRBD1 or TRBD2 for D (5 bases each). Trimming removed 5 bases from V and 5 bases from J, with 13 bases in between. CDR1 and CDR2 (germline): LGHDT, YNNKEL (reference sequence). This CDR3 is built from 13 residues. The CDR3 DNA sequence: TGTGCCAGCAGCAGGGGAGAGAGCCACGAGCAGTACTTC. It is translated as CASSRGESHEQYF.

The genes are TRBV29-1 and TRBJ2-7; 8 bases agree with TRBD1. With 0 bases clipped from V and 0 bases from J, the junction kept 7 bases outside the gene matches. Germline V gives CDR1 SQVTM, CDR2 ANQGSEA. There are 16 residues in the CDR3. CDR3 sequence (DNA): TGCAGCGTTGAAGACCGGACAGGGCTGAGCTCCTACGAGCAGTACTTC. Translation gives CSVEDRTGLSSYEQYF.

The chain's CDR3 is CASSLAGHRSNQPQHF. CDR3 coding DNA: TGTGCCAGCAGCTTGGCCGGCCACAGGAGCAATCAGCCCCAGCATTTT. The chain links TRBV5-8 to TRBJ1-5; D possibly corresponds to TRBD1 (5 bases). The CDR3 loop spans 16 amino acids. Trimming shortened V by 0 bases and J by 1 base, and 11 bases separated the two germline ends. Germline V CDR1 and CDR2: SGHTS, YDEGEE.

The genes are TRBV27 and TRBJ2-1; 14 positions match TRBD2. CDR3 size: 15 residues. In germline, CDR1 is MNHEY, CDR2 SMNVEV (reference sequence). Trimming removed 7 bases from V and 7 bases from J; junction bases left unmatched: 6. CDR3 sequence (DNA): TGTGCCAGCATCAGACTAGCGGGAGGGCTAAATGAGCAGTTCTTC. This translates into CASIRLAGGLNEQFF.

J is TRBJ1-6 and V is TRBV28; 11 nucleotides agree with TRBD1. The ends lost 3 bases at V and 11 bases at J; junction bases unmatched: 6. Germline assignment: CDR1 MDHEN and CDR2 SYDVKM. The CDR3 spans 15 residues. The CDR3 sequence is CASSLRGQGGPPLHF. The CDR3 region has the DNA TGTGCCAGCAGTTTGAGGGGACAGGGGGGGCCACCCCTCCACTTT.

This clone was recorded once. The chain couples TRBV5-6 to TRBJ1-3, with TRBD1 as a possible D gene (6 bases). The CDR3 sequence is 15 residues long. V was shortened by 4 bases and J by 0 bases, with 11 bases between the two germline ends. Per germline, CDR1 SGHDT and CDR2 YYEEEE. CDR3 amino acids: CASSLQGFSGNTIYF. The CDR3 bases are TGTGCCAGCAGCCTTCAGGGGTTCTCTGGAAACACCATATATTTT.

The genes are TRBV24-1 and TRBJ2-2, with 7 bases identical to TRBD1. This CDR3 has 18 residues. Germline CDR1 is KGHDR and CDR2 is SFDVKD. The V and J ends lost 5 bases and 3 bases, in that order; junction bases with no gene match: 14. For the CDR3, the DNA is TGTGCCACCAGTGTTCGGTATGCAAGGGGGCAGGACACCGGGGAGCTGTTTTTT. Translation gives CATSVRYARGQDTGELFF.

This clone was counted a few times. The chain is built from TRBV29-1 and TRBJ1-1, with D hard to call. The germline V gene has CDR1 SQVTM and CDR2 ANQGSEA. V was shortened by 2 bases and J by 1 base, with 2 bases between the two germline ends. The CDR3 extends over 11 amino acids. CDR3 bases: TGCAGCGTTGAACAGAACACTGAAGCTTTCTTT. It encodes CSVEQNTEAFF.

Concerning this clone: This sample includes further DNA sequences coding for the same CDR3. The chain uses TRBV18 and TRBJ2-2; D uncertain. The germline V gene has CDR1 KGHSH and CDR2 LQKENI. V lost 1 base and J 5 bases, leaving 5 bases between the germline ends. The CDR3 length is 13 residues. DNA of the CDR3: TGTGCCAGCTCACCACTCGCGACCGGGGAGCTGTTTTTT. As protein: CASSPLATGELFF.

The gene calls are TRBV7-2 and TRBJ1-2; 8 nucleotides line up with TRBD1. CDR1 is SGHTA and CDR2 is FQGNSA in the germline V gene. This CDR3 comprises 13 residues. Germline trimming cut 5 bases from V and 4 bases from J; bases unmatched to any gene: 3. This CDR3 reads CASSQGAGYGYTF. The CDR3 DNA reads TGTGCCAGCAGCCAGGGGGCGGGCTATGGCTACACCTTC.

The genes are TRBV6-2 or TRBV6-3 and TRBJ2-2; no reliable D call. The CDR3 length is 13 residues. The V end was cut by 4 bases, the J end by 2 bases, with 5 bases between. CDR1 and CDR2 (germline): MNHEY, SVGEGT. CDR3 loop: CASSWLNTGELFF. In DNA, the CDR3 is TGTGCCAGCAGTTGGCTAAACACCGGGGAGCTGTTTTTT.

V and J are TRBV5-4 and TRBJ1-1; 8 bases align to TRBD1. The CDR3 is 16 residues long. Unmatched junction bases numbered 9, after V lost 1 base and J lost 4 bases. Germline values: CDR1 SGHNT, CDR2 YYREEE (reference sequence). The chain's CDR3 is CASSLNRGGVGTEAFF. The CDR3, as DNA: TGTGCCAGCAGCTTGAACAGGGGGGGCGTGGGCACTGAAGCTTTCTTT.

The rearrangement joins TRBV2 to TRBJ1-4, with TRBD1 matching over 8 bases. There are 10 residues in the CDR3. The J segment lost 15 bases and the V segment lost 6 bases, leaving 3 bases of the junction unmatched. Germline-derived CDR1 and CDR2 are SNHLY and FYNNEI. The CDR3 region is CASSRQGLFF. CDR3 DNA: TGTGCCAGCAGCCGACAGGGGTTGTTTTTT.

This CDR3 is CASSQDQWTGAYEQYF. Written as DNA, the CDR3 is TGTGCCAGCAGCCAAGACCAGTGGACAGGGGCCTACGAGCAGTACTTC. This chain joins TRBV14 and TRBJ2-7; 9 bases are shared with TRBD1. The CDR3 has 16 residues. J was trimmed by 2 bases and V by 0 bases; bases with no gene match: 5. The germline V gene encodes CDR1 SGHDN and CDR2 FVKESK.

This chain links TRBV3-1 (or the pseudogene TRBV3-2) with TRBJ1-6; 7 bases agree with TRBD1. V trimming: 4 bases; J trimming: 6 bases; junction bases outside the gene matches: 3. The CDR3 spans 14 residues. Germline lookup yields CDR1 LGHDT and CDR2 YNNKEL (reference sequence). CDR3 sequence reads: CASSPGTANSPLHF. CDR3 coding DNA: TGTGCCAGCAGCCCCGGGACAGCTAATTCACCCCTCCACTTT.

The J gene is TRBJ1-6, the V gene TRBV3-1 (or the pseudogene TRBV3-2); perhaps TRBD1 as D (6 bases). Trimming left V 1 base short and J 4 bases short, with 17 bases between. The V gene's germline CDR1 is LGHDT and CDR2 YNNKEL (reference sequence). This CDR3 is built from 18 residues. Here the CDR3 reads CASSQVSGARGYNSPLHF. The CDR3 DNA is TGTGCCAGCAGCCAAGTGTCAGGGGCGAGAGGTTATAATTCACCCCTCCACTTT.

The V call is TRBV27, the J call TRBJ2-7; D unresolved. The germline V and J ends were trimmed by 5 bases and 9 bases, with 20 bases remaining between them. The germline V gene encodes CDR1 MNHEY and CDR2 SMNVEV (reference sequence). This CDR3 contains 14 residues. The DNA for the CDR3 is TGTGCCAGCAGTACGAAGACAACGCGGCGCTTGCAGTACTTC. Translation gives CASSTKTTRRLQYF.